These T cell receptor beta chains were read from a single sample in a study of blood T cell repertoires in COVID-19. TCRdb's copy holds only in-frame clones and misses some; the assay was immunoSEQ multiplex PCR. This sample has nearly 350,000 clones, with roughly 87% found just once. Source material: PBMCs or T cells enriched from blood (not recorded which). These TCRs come from a woman aged 25 to 39 who had recovered from COVID-19. Both conserved end residues are part of each CDR3. A D gene is named only where the DNA matches it firmly. Size tells how often a clone was seen (once, few, many) or the class of an expanded clone, and some rows leave it out.

V gene	D gene	J gene	clone size	CDR3 protein	CDR3 DNA
TRBV18	-	TRBJ2-7	once	CASSQGGARGYEQYF	TGTGCCAGCTCGCAAGGGGGGGCTCGGGGTTACGAGCAGTACTTC
TRBV7-8	TRBD1	TRBJ1-5	-	CASSLLRDRVHQPQHF	TGTGCCAGCAGCTTACTTCGGGACAGGGTTCATCAGCCCCAGCATTTT
TRBV12-5	-	TRBJ2-7	-	CASGLEYSDEQYF	TGTGCTAGTGGTTTAGAGTATTCGGACGAGCAGTACTTC
TRBV7-2	-	TRBJ1-2	-	CASSPKSRATNYGYTF	TGTGCCAGCAGCCCTAAGTCCAGGGCAACTAACTATGGCTACACCTTC
TRBV7-2	TRBD1	TRBJ2-1	-	CASSLVKTGPYNEQFF	TGTGCCAGCAGCTTAGTAAAGACAGGGCCCTACAATGAGCAGTTCTTC
TRBV14	TRBD1	TRBJ2-7	-	CASSHEQGPVYEQYF	TGTGCCAGCAGCCATGAACAGGGGCCGGTCTACGAGCAGTACTTC
TRBV25-1	-	TRBJ1-1	-	CASTGGNTEAFF	TGTGCCAGCACCGGGGGGAACACTGAAGCTTTCTTT
TRBV5-1	-	TRBJ1-5	-	CASRAGSNQPQHF	TGCGCCAGCAGGGCAGGCAGCAATCAGCCCCAGCATTTT
TRBV24-1	-	TRBJ1-5	-	CATSETAQKPQHF	TGTGCCACCAGTGAGACAGCCCAAAAGCCCCAGCATTTT
TRBV28	-	TRBJ1-1	-	CASTIRVAAEAFF	TGTGCCAGCACCATCAGGGTTGCAGCTGAAGCTTTCTTT
TRBV27	TRBD1	TRBJ2-2	-	CASSLLAGTGRSGELFF	TGTGCCAGCAGTTTATTGGCCGGGACAGGGCGGTCCGGGGAGCTGTTTTTT
TRBV19	-	TRBJ1-3	-	CASMWQGPGNTIYF	TGTGCCAGTATGTGGCAGGGCCCTGGAAACACCATATATTTT
TRBV5-1	-	TRBJ1-1	-	CATKSGTPMNTEAFF	TGCGCCACCAAATCCGGGACACCCATGAACACTGAAGCTTTCTTT
TRBV5-1	-	TRBJ1-4	few	CASNAQGPGEKLFF	TGCGCCAGCAACGCACAGGGCCCGGGGGAAAAACTGTTTTTT
TRBV19	-	TRBJ2-2	-	CASMMGKLFF	TGTGCCAGTATGATGGGCAAGCTGTTTTTT
TRBV14	-	TRBJ1-2	-	CASSQIGLYGYTF	TGTGCCAGCAGCCAAATAGGACTCTATGGCTACACCTTC
TRBV19	TRBD1	TRBJ1-2	-	CASSDRQGAAINYGYTF	TGTGCCAGTAGTGACAGACAGGGGGCCGCTATTAACTATGGCTACACCTTC
TRBV27	TRBD2	TRBJ2-1	-	CASRFGSGGYNEQFF	TGTGCCAGCAGGTTTGGCAGCGGGGGGTACAATGAGCAGTTCTTC
TRBV18	-	TRBJ2-2	-	CASSPPADSTGELFF	TGTGCCAGCTCACCACCCGCCGACAGCACCGGGGAGCTGTTTTTT
TRBV10-3	-	TRBJ2-2	-	CAIMSDRNTGELFF	TGTGCCATCATGAGTGACAGGAACACCGGGGAGCTGTTTTTT
TRBV19	-	TRBJ2-7	-	CASSIGSGQPYEQYF	TGTGCCAGTAGTATAGGTTCCGGACAGCCCTACGAGCAGTACTTC
TRBV5-1	TRBD1	TRBJ2-1	-	CASSSGQGHEQFF	TGCGCCAGCAGCTCAGGACAGGGCCATGAGCAGTTCTTC
TRBV5-1	TRBD1	TRBJ1-5	-	CASSLGQGSNQPQHF	TGCGCCAGCAGCCTGGGACAGGGGAGCAATCAGCCCCAGCATTTT
TRBV10-3	TRBD2	TRBJ2-5	-	CAISESIASGGVETQYF	TGTGCCATCAGTGAGTCGATCGCCAGCGGGGGGGTCGAGACCCAGTACTTC
TRBV24-1	TRBD2	TRBJ2-1	-	CATSDPGGGTYNEQFF	TGTGCCACCAGTGATCCCGGCGGGGGGACCTACAATGAGCAGTTCTTC
TRBV27	TRBD2	TRBJ2-3	-	CASSLVSGGSTDTQYF	TGTGCCAGCAGTTTGGTTAGCGGGGGAAGCACAGATACGCAGTATTTT
TRBV29-1	-	TRBJ2-1	-	CSVEGGNNEQFF	TGCAGCGTTGAAGGCGGAAACAATGAGCAGTTCTTC
TRBV28	-	TRBJ1-6	once	CASSFRGSPLHF	TGTGCCAGCAGTTTTCGGGGTTCACCCCTCCACTTT